Each of the 6 T cell receptor beta chains below was sequenced from the same sample in a study of T cells after yellow fever vaccination. TCRdb passed the 5' RACE reads through MiXCR, listing each CDR3 protein once. This table has 340,000 or so distinct CDR3 sequences, around an eighth appearing once. The source was CD4+ T cells sorted from PBMCs, collected 15 days after the yellow fever booster vaccination. The receptor set was obtained from a man aged 18 to 29 who received the YFV17D yellow fever vaccine.

This chain uses TRBV5-1 with TRBJ1-1; D gene ambiguous. This CDR3 comprises 14 residues. V dropped 1 base and J dropped 0 bases, with 7 bases sitting between them. Germline V gives CDR1 SGHRS, CDR2 YFSETQ. The CDR3 DNA sequence: TGCGCCAGCAGCTTGTCCGAGATGAACACTGAAGCTTTCTTT. Its translation is CASSLSEMNTEAFF.

This chain uses TRBV20-1 with TRBJ1-2; D may be TRBD1 (6 bases). The CDR3 length is 15 residues. Deletions cut 0 bases from V and 4 bases from J, with 15 bases between. Germline CDR1 is DFQATT and CDR2 is SNEGSKA (reference sequence). CDR3 DNA: TGCAGTGCTAGAGATTCCGGGGGCCTGGGCTATGGCTACACCTTC. This gives the protein CSARDSGGLGYGYTF.

Only a few counts were recorded for this clonotype. This sequence joins TRBV29-1 and TRBJ2-3; the match to TRBD2 covers 9 bases. J gave up 0 bases and V 5 bases, and 3 bases lay outside the gene matches. In germline, CDR1 is SQVTM, CDR2 ANQGSEA. This CDR3 is built from 14 residues. This CDR3 is CSVNAGGSTDTQYF. The CDR3 DNA reads TGCAGCGTTAACGCGGGGGGGAGCACAGATACGCAGTATTTT.

In its sample, this clonotype was seen many times. V and J are TRBV29-1 and TRBJ2-7; D is unclear. CDR1 and CDR2 (germline): SQVTM, ANQGSEA. Trimming took off 6 bases at V and 4 bases at J, with 10 bases between the two ends. CDR3 length equals 11 residues. The CDR3 DNA sequence: TGCAGCGTCCGGAGTCGGTACGAGCAGTACTTC. It yields the protein CSVRSRYEQYF.

This clonotype has just a few counts. V is TRBV29-1 and J is TRBJ2-1; TRBD1 agrees at 7 bases. After removal of 6 bases from V and 4 bases from J, the junction contained 9 bases not matched to a gene. The CDR3 has 14 residues. Per germline, CDR1 SQVTM and CDR2 ANQGSEA. The CDR3 region is CSVGRQGFYNEQFF. In nucleotides, the CDR3 is TGCAGCGTGGGACGACAGGGCTTTTACAATGAGCAGTTCTTC.

The V gene is TRBV3-1, the J gene TRBJ1-1; TRBD1 is a possible D gene (6 bases). Germline V gene sequence: CDR1 LGHDT, CDR2 YNNKEL (reference sequence). The CDR3 loop spans 14 amino acids. V was cut by 6 bases and J by 9 bases, with 20 bases left in between. For the CDR3, the DNA is TGTGCCAGCAGTCCAGGGGCGACGACACTGAAAGCTTTCTTT. Its translation: CASSPGATTLKAFF.